This TCR beta chain stems from a study of cytomegalovirus exposure and HLA in healthy donors. The table came from immunoSEQ multiplex PCR; TCRdb's copy has only in-frame clones and leaves some out. The sample consists of some 250,000 clones, around 91% of them appearing once. These donors were members of the approximately 120-subject validation cohort, a group separate from the approximately 670-subject first cohort. Notes on the study in general: According to the study, 160 or so TCR beta chains were cytomegalovirus-associated. Usually a TCR sequence was rare, but some public TCRs were found in many donors.

A remark on this clone: Its antigen is still unknown.

This CDR3 spans 15 amino acids. Germline trimming cut 2 bases from V and 3 bases from J; bases unmatched to any gene: 7. Germline V gene data show CDR1 as MDHEN and CDR2 as SYDVKM. The specimen was PBMCs. This clonotype was obtained from a woman between 25 and 40 years old in good health and CMV-seronegative. The chain carries TRBV28 and TRBJ2-7, with 7 nucleotides matching TRBD1. The CDR3 DNA sequence: TGTGCCAGCAGTTTACCCGACAGGGATTACTACGAGCAGTACTTC. Translating it yields CASSLPDRDYYEQYF.